The 21 T cell receptor beta chains presented below share a single source sample, sequenced in a study of blood T cell repertoires in COVID-19. Produced via immunoSEQ multiplex PCR; TCRdb's table is partial and in-frame only. This repertoire shows around 160,000 clones, under 90% found once; its top ten account for 35% to 40%. The sample comprised peripheral blood. Every receptor here comes from a human donor in a cohort sampled during active COVID-19.

The rearrangement uses TRBV5-1 and TRBJ2-3; 8 bases fit TRBD1. The ends lost 7 bases at V and 4 bases at J; junction bases unmatched: 8. There are 14 residues in the CDR3. Germline V gene lookup returns CDR1 SGHRS and CDR2 YFSETQ. CDR3 sequence: CASLGQGGADTQYF. CDR3 nucleotides: TGCGCCAGCCTAGGACAGGGCGGTGCAGATACGCAGTATTTT.

This clone was recorded a few times. The V gene is TRBV19, the J gene TRBJ1-6; D is perhaps TRBD1 (6 bases). Trimming shortened V by 5 bases and J by 0 bases, and 14 bases separated the two germline ends. This CDR3 spans 17 amino acids. In germline, CDR1 is LNHDA, CDR2 SQIVND (reference sequence). CDR3 region: CASSARDISSYNSPLHF. The CDR3 DNA reads as TGTGCCAGTAGTGCCCGGGACATAAGCTCCTATAATTCACCCCTCCACTTT.

The gene calls are TRBV19 and TRBJ1-2; no firm D call. Trimming removed 1 base from V and 8 bases from J, with 17 bases in between. Germline-derived CDR1 and CDR2 are LNHDA and SQIVND (reference sequence). This CDR3 is built from 15 residues. CDR3 sequence reads: CASSIVNPLSTGYTF. In DNA form, the CDR3 reads TGTGCCAGTAGTATAGTGAACCCCCTCTCTACCGGCTACACCTTC.

In this sample, this clone turned up once. The V gene is TRBV6-5, the J gene TRBJ2-2; D gene unclear. V lost 0 bases and J lost 6, with 11 bases in between. This CDR3 has 15 residues. Germline values: CDR1 MNHEY, CDR2 SVGAGI. DNA of the CDR3: TGTGCCAGCAGTTACTCCCGCGGTGGCCCCGGGGAGCTGTTTTTT. Translation gives CASSYSRGGPGELFF.

The V gene is TRBV6-2 or TRBV6-3, the J gene TRBJ2-3; 8 bases are a match to TRBD2. With 6 bases clipped from V and 9 bases from J, the junction kept 14 bases outside the gene matches. The length of the CDR3 is 15 residues. Germline CDR1 and CDR2: MNHEY and SVGEGT. CDR3 protein: CASSSTGVAGKTQYF. The CDR3, as DNA: TGTGCCAGCAGCTCTACCGGGGTAGCGGGGAAAACGCAGTATTTT.

The rearrangement joins TRBV7-2 to TRBJ1-1; D perhaps matches TRBD1 (6 bases). Trimming took 5 bases from V and 1 from J, leaving 14 bases between them. CDR1 and CDR2 from the germline V gene are SGHTA and FQGNSA. The CDR3 has 15 amino acids. Written as DNA, the CDR3 is TGTGCCAGCAGCCCTCGACAGGTCGGGAACACTGAAGCTTTCTTT. This gives the protein CASSPRQVGNTEAFF.

This sequence joins TRBV28 and TRBJ1-2; 10 bases are a match to TRBD1. CDR3 length equals 16 residues. CDR1 and CDR2 from the germline V gene are MDHEN and SYDVKM. The J segment lost 4 bases and the V segment lost 6 bases, leaving 11 bases of the junction unmatched. The CDR3, as DNA: TGTGCCAGCAGCCAGAGACCCGGACAGGGGGGCTATGGCTACACCTTC. Its protein product is CASSQRPGQGGYGYTF.

CDR3: CASSTNRGTTGELFF. CDR3 bases: TGTGCCAGCAGCACCAACAGGGGTACCACCGGGGAGCTGTTTTTT. V and J are TRBV7-8 and TRBJ2-2; the match to TRBD1 covers 7 bases. Germline V CDR1 and CDR2: SGHVS, FQNEAQ. The CDR3 extends over 15 amino acids. V was pared by 5 bases and J by 4 bases, with 7 bases of the junction left unmatched.

This rearrangement joins TRBV6-5 to TRBJ2-1, with 11 bases aligning to TRBD2. The CDR3 runs to 15 residues. The J segment lost 4 bases and the V segment lost 7 bases, leaving 6 bases of the junction unmatched. Germline CDR1 MNHEY, CDR2 SVGAGI. CDR3 sequence (DNA): TGTGCCAGCAACTTTCTAGCGGGGGGTTACAATGAGCAGTTCTTC. It codes for CASNFLAGGYNEQFF.

V gene TRBV5-8 combines with J gene TRBJ2-7; 7 bases align to TRBD2. CDR3 length equals 17 residues. V lost 5 bases to trimming and J lost 0 bases; unmatched junction nucleotides: 14. Germline V lookup: CDR1 SGHTS, CDR2 YDEGEE. CDR3 sequence: CASRSRGEPIPSYEQYF. The CDR3 DNA reads TGTGCCAGCAGATCTCGGGGGGAGCCAATCCCCTCCTACGAGCAGTACTTC.

This sequence joins TRBV4-3 and TRBJ2-6, with no clear D. From germline, CDR1 is LGHNA and CDR2 YSLEER. Deletions cut 0 bases from V and 4 bases from J, with 10 bases between. CDR3 length: 16 residues. The CDR3 sequence is CASSQDSNSGANVLTF. CDR3 bases: TGCGCCAGCAGCCAAGATAGCAATTCAGGGGCCAACGTCCTGACTTTC.

The V and J genes are TRBV6-2 or TRBV6-3 and TRBJ2-1; D gene uncertain. This CDR3 comprises 11 residues. CDR1 is MNHEY and CDR2 is SVGEGT in the germline V gene. V lost 5 bases, J lost 7 bases, and 6 bases lay in between. This CDR3 is CASSPSNEQFF. The CDR3, as DNA: TGTGCCAGCAGTCCCTCGAATGAGCAGTTCTTC.

This clone was recorded a few times. The chain employs TRBV7-2 and TRBJ2-1; 10 positions agree with TRBD2. The CDR3 has 16 residues. Germline values: CDR1 SGHTA, CDR2 FQGNSA. After removal of 3 bases from V and 4 bases from J, the junction contained 6 bases not matched to a gene. The CDR3 nucleotides are TGTGCCAGCAGCTTTCTTAGCGGGGGGAGGTACAATGAGCAGTTCTTC. Translating it yields CASSFLSGGRYNEQFF.

The sample holds a few counts of this clone. The V and J genes are TRBV3-1 (or the pseudogene TRBV3-2) and TRBJ1-2; 12 bases match TRBD1. After removal of 0 bases from V and 7 bases from J, the junction contained 6 bases not matched to a gene. The CDR3 loop spans 16 amino acids. Germline V gene data show CDR1 as LGHDT and CDR2 as YNNKEL (reference sequence). CDR3 in DNA: TGTGCCAGCAGCCAAGAGGGACAGGGGGCAGCGTGTGGCTACACCTTC. Amino acids: CASSQEGQGAACGYTF.

This chain joins TRBV25-1 and TRBJ2-7, with 11 bases matching TRBD2. CDR1 and CDR2 from the germline V gene are MGHDK and SYGVNS. The CDR3 covers 15 residues. J was trimmed by 6 bases and V by 5 bases; bases with no gene match: 9. The CDR3 nucleotides read TGTGCCAGCAGTAGGGCTAGCGGGGGGCCTGGCGAGCAGTACTTC. Amino acid sequence: CASSRASGGPGEQYF.

The CDR3 sequence: CASSPYRANTEAFF. CDR3 DNA sequence: TGTGCCAGCAGCCCTTACAGGGCGAACACTGAAGCTTTCTTT. V and J are TRBV28 and TRBJ1-1; possible D gene TRBD1, 6 bases. CDR1 MDHEN and CDR2 SYDVKM come from the germline V gene. V gave up 6 bases and J gave up 1 base, with 12 bases separating them. The CDR3 totals 14 residues.

V is TRBV6-5 and J is TRBJ1-6, with D possibly TRBD1 on 5 matching bases. V lost 6 bases and J lost 6, with 15 bases in between. Germline-derived CDR1 and CDR2 are MNHEY and SVGAGI. CDR3 length: 15 residues. The CDR3, as DNA: TGTGCCAGCAGCACACTGGGGGGACCTAATTCACCCCTCCACTTT. It translates to CASSTLGGPNSPLHF.

V gene TRBV7-9 combines with J gene TRBJ1-2; 10 nucleotides match TRBD1. In germline, CDR1 is SEHNR, CDR2 FQNEAQ (reference sequence). The CDR3 runs to 14 residues. V gave up 6 bases and J gave up 8 bases; unmatched junction bases: 9. CDR3 in DNA: TGTGCCAGCAGTCCCGGACAGGGGGAGTACGGCTACACCTTC. Protein sequence: CASSPGQGEYGYTF.

The chain is built from TRBV7-9 and TRBJ1-5; D is perhaps TRBD1 (6 bases). The germline gives CDR1 SEHNR, CDR2 FQNEAQ (reference sequence). The germline V and J ends were trimmed by 2 bases and 0 bases, with 8 bases remaining between them. CDR3 length: 15 amino acids. The CDR3 region has the DNA TGTGCCAGCAGCTTAAAGGGGGATAGCAATCAGCCCCAGCATTTT. Residues: CASSLKGDSNQPQHF.

This clone was observed a handful of times. This chain connects TRBV12-3 or TRBV12-4 to TRBJ2-7; D remains unclear. Trimming left V 3 bases short and J 3 bases short, with 9 bases between. The CDR3 consists of 13 residues. CDR3 sequence: CASSLARYYEQYF. The CDR3 DNA reads as TGTGCCAGCAGTTTGGCCAGGTACTACGAGCAGTACTTC.

Here the CDR3 reads CASSLAAIAFF. As DNA, the CDR3 is TGTGCCAGCAGCTTAGCAGCCATAGCTTTCTTT. The V and J genes are TRBV7-2 and TRBJ1-1; D is unclear. CDR1 and CDR2 from the germline V gene are SGHTA and FQGNSA. The CDR3 sequence is 11 residues long. The germline V and J ends were trimmed by 0 bases and 10 bases, with 6 bases remaining between them. Supplemented by reference TRBV7-2 and TRBJ1-1, the full variable domain reads GAGVSQSPSNKVTEKGKDVELRCDPISGHTALYWYRQSLGQGLEFLIYFQGNSAPDKSGLPSDRFSAERTGGSVSTLTIQRTQQEDSAVYLCASSLAAIAFFGQGTRLTVV.